These 28 T cell receptor beta chains were sequenced from one sample in a study of blood T cells in healthy people across ages. Primed by a sample-barcoded 5' primer and a J-beta primer mix, a second PCR proceeded for roughly 6 to 12 cycles. TCRdb re-called the 5' RACE reads with MiXCR, one entry per CDR3 protein. Of about 1.4 million distinct CDR3 sequences in the sample, 55% to 75% were seen once. Sequenced input: blood. The source is a man younger than 30 in good health.

CDR3 amino acids: CASRGTDSLYNEQFF. The CDR3 DNA follows: TGTGCCAGCAGGGGGACGGACAGCTTATACAATGAGCAGTTCTTC. V and J are TRBV6-2 or TRBV6-3 and TRBJ2-1, with a possible D match to TRBD1 (6 bases). The CDR3 runs to 15 residues. Germline CDR1 and CDR2: MNHEY and SVGEGT. V was shortened by 6 bases and J by 4 bases, with 16 bases between the two germline ends.

V usage is TRBV21-1 and J usage is TRBJ2-7; no check of the table's D call, TRBD1, against the DNA was made. TRBV21-1 is tagged as a pseudogene. CDR3 length: 16 residues. The CDR3 sequence is CASSPQRETGLRLQYF. CDR3 bases: TGTGCCAGCAGCCCTCAACGGGAGACAGGACTACGATTGCAGTACTTC.

This sequence joins TRBV10-2 and TRBJ2-2; D possibly corresponds to TRBD1 (6 bases). This CDR3 spans 16 amino acids. Trimming pared 6 bases from V and 3 bases from J, leaving 17 bases between. The germline V gene has CDR1 WSHSY and CDR2 SAAADI. CDR3 sequence reads: CASRDGDILHTGELFF. The CDR3 DNA follows: TGCGCCAGCAGGGATGGGGACATACTACACACCGGGGAGCTGTTTTTT.

The chain joins TRBV7-2 to TRBJ2-5; the D gene is possibly TRBD1 (6 bases). This CDR3 is built from 15 residues. Between the trimmed V and J ends, which lost 3 bases and 3 bases, there was a span of 14 bases. Germline V lookup: CDR1 SGHTA, CDR2 FQGNSA. The CDR3 loop reads CASSFYRETEETQYF. The CDR3 nucleotides read TGTGCCAGCAGCTTCTACAGGGAAACGGAAGAGACCCAGTACTTC.

This chain links TRBV11-2 with TRBJ1-1; the D gene is possibly TRBD1 (5 bases). CDR1 and CDR2 (germline): SGHAT, FQNNGV. V was cut by 6 bases and J by 4 bases, with 12 bases left in between. This CDR3 is 13 amino acids long. DNA for the CDR3: TGTGCCAGCAGGTACCAGGGTGCCACTGAAGCTTTCTTT. This sequence encodes CASRYQGATEAFF. Full variable domain (missing parts from reference TRBV11-2 and TRBJ1-1): EAGVAQSPRYKIIEKRQSVAFWCNPISGHATLYWYQQILGQGPKLLIQFQNNGVVDDSQLPKDRFSAERLKGVDSTLKIQPAKLEDSAVYLCASRYQGATEAFFGQGTRLTVV.

This clonotype was seen more than once but under ten times. This sequence joins TRBV4-1 and TRBJ2-1; TRBD2 might be the D (5 bases). Germline lookup yields CDR1 MGHRA and CDR2 YSYEKL. The V and J ends lost 3 bases and 5 bases respectively, with 20 bases between them. This CDR3 has 17 amino acids. For the CDR3, the DNA is TGCGCCAGCAGCCAGGGTTTGGAGGAGAGTGTACACAATGAGCAGTTCTTC. Translated, it gives CASSQGLEESVHNEQFF.

V is TRBV6-5 and J is TRBJ2-1; D unresolved. The CDR3 length is 14 residues. Looked up from germline, CDR1 is MNHEY and CDR2 is SVGAGI. The V end lost 2 bases, the J end lost 8 bases, and 13 bases lay between the germline ends. This CDR3 is CASSYLRPADEQFF. The CDR3 DNA follows: TGTGCCAGCAGTTACCTAAGACCAGCCGATGAGCAGTTCTTC.

This chain uses TRBV4-1 with TRBJ2-7; D is unclear. Deletions cut 0 bases from V and 2 bases from J, with 17 bases between. The length of the CDR3 is 17 residues. Germline V CDR1 and CDR2: MGHRA, YSYEKL. In nucleotides, the CDR3 is TGCGCCAGCAGCCAAGAATCCCGGTTCGGAAGGACCTACGAGCAGTACTTC. This encodes CASSQESRFGRTYEQYF.

The genes are TRBV2 and TRBJ1-2; the D is unclear. Germline CDR1 reads SNHLY; CDR2 reads FYNNEI. The CDR3 is 14 amino acids. The ends were cut back, 6 bases at V and 2 bases at J, with 13 bases in the middle. The CDR3 here is CASRAGPTNYGYTF. CDR3 in DNA: TGTGCCAGCAGAGCTGGACCGACAAACTATGGCTACACCTTC.

CDR3 sequence: CASRDSGYSYNEQFF. The CDR3, as DNA: TGTGCCAGCAGGGATAGCGGTTACTCCTACAATGAGCAGTTCTTC. V and J are TRBV6-5 and TRBJ2-1; D is possibly TRBD2 (6 bases). The CDR3 runs to 15 residues. The germline V gene encodes CDR1 MNHEY and CDR2 SVGAGI. The ends were cut back, 6 bases at V and 0 bases at J, with 12 bases in the middle.

The chain joins TRBV20-1 to TRBJ1-5; D ambiguous. V lost 3 bases, J lost 3 bases, and 12 bases lay in between. The CDR3 spans 14 residues. Per germline, CDR1 DFQATT and CDR2 SNEGSKA (reference sequence). The CDR3: CSARTRDFNQPQHF. In nucleotides, the CDR3 is TGCAGTGCTAGGACACGAGACTTCAATCAGCCCCAGCATTTT.

This clonotype was seen only a few times. The V and J genes are TRBV29-1 and TRBJ2-7; D gene unclear. The V end was cut by 4 bases, the J end by 7 bases, with 14 bases between. Germline CDR1 and CDR2: SQVTM and ANQGSEA. This CDR3 spans 12 amino acids. CDR3 residues: CSVVDWVGEQYF. The DNA of the CDR3 is TGCAGCGTTGTTGATTGGGTGGGGGAGCAGTACTTC.

The chain uses TRBV6-5 and TRBJ1-6; D not resolved. Trimming took off 6 bases at V and 10 bases at J, with 13 bases between the two ends. Germline V lookup: CDR1 MNHEY, CDR2 SVGAGI. The CDR3 loop spans 13 amino acids. CDR3 coding DNA: TGTGCCAGCAGGCGGACCAAGGAGTCACCCCTCCACTTT. Protein: CASRRTKESPLHF.

The chain links TRBV5-5 to TRBJ2-4; 8 bases align to TRBD2. The end of the DNA aligns better with TRBJ2-7, so the J call may be wrong. The CDR3 spans 14 residues. CDR1 is SGHKS and CDR2 is YYEKEE in the germline V gene (reference sequence). This CDR3 is CASNLSGRAYEQYF. In DNA form, the CDR3 reads TGTGCCAGCAACTTAAGCGGGAGAGCTTACGAGCAGTACTTC.

This clonotype was picked up a small number of times. The rearrangement uses TRBV10-3 and TRBJ2-5, with D unclear. From germline, CDR1 is ENHRY and CDR2 SYGVKD. Trimming stripped 2 bases from V and 4 bases from J, with 5 bases between. The CDR3 is 12 residues long. The CDR3 nucleotides read TGTGCCATCAGTGAGACGGGAGAGACCCAGTACTTC. Translated, it gives CAISETGETQYF.

V and J are TRBV28 and TRBJ2-7, with D tentatively TRBD2 (6 bases). Trimming removed 6 bases from V and 7 bases from J, with 22 bases in between. Germline CDR1 is MDHEN and CDR2 is SYDVKM. There are 15 residues in the CDR3. Here the CDR3 reads CASRRSAGPHGEQYF. The DNA for the CDR3 is TGTGCCAGCAGGCGATCGGCGGGGCCGCACGGAGAGCAGTACTTC.

V gene TRBV20-1 combines with J gene TRBJ2-7; D gene uncertain. Per the germline V gene, CDR1 is DFQATT and CDR2 is SNEGSKA (reference sequence). Trimming cost V 5 bases and J 3 bases, with 11 bases left between them. The CDR3 is 12 residues long. The CDR3 DNA is TGCAGTGCTCTGGACCGCTACTACGAGCAGTACTTC. Amino acid sequence: CSALDRYYEQYF.

This clonotype was counted a single time. V and J are TRBV10-3 and TRBJ2-1; the match to TRBD2 covers 8 bases. The CDR3 has 16 residues. The J segment lost 6 bases and the V segment lost 3 bases, leaving 10 bases of the junction unmatched. Germline CDR1 ENHRY, CDR2 SYGVKD. The CDR3 reads CAISELRSGSANEQFF. CDR3 bases: TGTGCCATCAGTGAACTTAGAAGCGGGAGCGCCAATGAGCAGTTCTTC.

J is TRBJ2-1 and V is TRBV2, with D possibly matching TRBD1 (5 bases). This CDR3 has 16 amino acids. Germline V gives CDR1 SNHLY, CDR2 FYNNEI. Trimming left V 3 bases short and J 0 bases short, with 12 bases between. CDR3 coding DNA: TGTGCCAGCAGTGAGCCAGGGCCCTACTCCTACAATGAGCAGTTCTTC. This codes for CASSEPGPYSYNEQFF.

This clonotype was found a few times. This chain joins TRBV27 and TRBJ2-1; 9 nucleotides align to TRBD2. V trimming: 7 bases; J trimming: 6 bases; junction bases outside the gene matches: 10. The CDR3 runs to 15 residues. Germline V gene sequence: CDR1 MNHEY, CDR2 SMNVEV (reference sequence). As DNA, the CDR3 is TGTGCCAGCACACCAGGGGCTAGCGGGGCCAATGAGCAGTTCTTC. Protein sequence: CASTPGASGANEQFF.

The chain recombines TRBV7-9 with TRBJ1-1; 7 positions match TRBD1. The V segment lost 5 bases and the J segment 7 bases; nucleotides outside the gene matches: 10. This CDR3 is built from 14 residues. In germline, CDR1 is SEHNR, CDR2 FQNEAQ (reference sequence). CDR3 DNA sequence: TGTGCCAGCAGCCAACCGACAGGGACCGGTGAAGCTTTCTTT. Translating it yields CASSQPTGTGEAFF.

The chain joins TRBV6-2 or TRBV6-3 to TRBJ2-1, with D possibly being TRBD1 or TRBD2 (6 bases each). The CDR3 is made up of 16 amino acids. Per the germline V gene, CDR1 is MNHEY and CDR2 is SVGEGT. V lost 7 bases and J 0 bases, leaving 16 bases between the germline ends. The CDR3 reads CASTESGGVSYNEQFF. The CDR3, as DNA: TGTGCCAGCACCGAATCCGGGGGCGTCTCCTACAATGAGCAGTTCTTC.

This clonotype occurred once. V gene TRBV3-1 combines with J gene TRBJ2-1, with D possibly matching TRBD1 (6 bases). The J call may be mistaken, given a closer DNA end match to TRBJ2-7. The CDR3 is 18 residues long. Germline CDR1 is LGHDT and CDR2 is YNNKEL (reference sequence). For the CDR3, the DNA is TGTGCCAGCAGCCAAGAAATAGGGGGAGAAGGGACCTACAATGAGCAGTACTTC. Translation: CASSQEIGGEGTYNEQYF.

Written as DNA, the CDR3 is TGCGCCAGCAGCCAAGGGCCCATCCGCTCTGGGGCCAACGTCCTGACTTTC. Protein sequence: CASSQGPIRSGANVLTF. The chain carries TRBV4-3 and TRBJ2-6, with D unresolved. The V gene's germline CDR1 is LGHNA and CDR2 YSLEER. CDR3 length: 17 residues. V was clipped by 1 base and J by 0 bases, with 10 bases between them.

This clonotype came up a few times. The V call is TRBV5-1, the J call TRBJ2-7; tentatively, D is TRBD1 (7 bases). From germline, CDR1 is SGHRS and CDR2 YFSETQ. V gave up 0 bases and J gave up 0 bases, with 13 bases separating them. The CDR3 is 16 residues long. The CDR3 DNA reads TGCGCCAGCAGCTTGGCGGGGGCAGGGGGCTCCTACGAGCAGTACTTC. The encoded protein is CASSLAGAGGSYEQYF.

CDR3 nucleotides: TGCAGCGTTGGTGGCGGTAACTGGACAGATACGCAGTATTTT. Encoded protein: CSVGGGNWTDTQYF. J is TRBJ2-3 and V is TRBV29-1; D uncertain. The CDR3 consists of 14 residues. CDR1 and CDR2 from the germline V gene are SQVTM and ANQGSEA. V was trimmed by 4 bases and J by 3 bases, leaving 14 bases between them.

The chain uses TRBV29-1 and TRBJ2-5, with 10 bases aligning to TRBD2. The DNA end favors TRBJ2-7, so the J call may be wrong. Germline-derived CDR1 and CDR2 are SQVTM and ANQGSEA. This CDR3 contains 12 residues. CDR3 region: CSVVLAGLEQYF. DNA for the CDR3: TGCAGCGTTGTACTAGCGGGACTCGAGCAGTACTTC.

V is TRBV7-9 and J is TRBJ1-5, with a weak D call TRBD1 (5 bases). Germline V gene data show CDR1 as SEHNR and CDR2 as FQNEAQ (reference sequence). The CDR3 spans 14 residues. Trimming pared 5 bases from V and 8 bases from J, leaving 16 bases between. CDR3 nucleotides: TGTGCCAGCAGCCAGGGACCGAAAGTTGAGCCCCAGCATTTT. It is translated as CASSQGPKVEPQHF.